A selection of T cell receptor beta chains follows, all from one sample in a study of T-cell memory formation after mild COVID-19. TCRdb redid the calling of the 5' RACE reads with MiXCR, one entry per CDR3 protein. The data hold about half a million distinct CDR3 sequences, with roughly 20% observed a single time. What was sequenced was PBMCs or a T cell subset sorted from them (not recorded which). The receptors originated from an adult woman who had mild COVID-19 (a few samples of this study predate the infection). Cell type and time point are not known. Each CDR3 is given with its conserved first and last residue. The order of the fields is clone size, J gene, D gene, V gene, CDR3 length, CDR3 protein, CDR3 DNA. A D gene is named only where the DNA matches it firmly. Expanded clones are given a class, and other clones once, few, many or no size at all.

>NA|TRBJ2-2|TRBD2|TRBV7-9|18
CASSLALAGVSGTGELFF
TGTGCCAGCAGCTTAGCCCTAGCGGGAGTGTCGGGCACCGGGGAGCTGTTTTTT
>few|TRBJ1-1|NA|TRBV4-1|15
CASSHNREGHTEAFF
TGCGCCAGCAGCCATAACAGGGAAGGGCACACTGAAGCTTTCTTT
>NA|TRBJ1-1|NA|TRBV7-2|14
CASSLWWENTEAFF
TGTGCCAGCAGCTTGTGGTGGGAAAACACTGAAGCTTTCTTT
>few|TRBJ1-2|TRBD1|TRBV6-2/TRBV6-3|14
CASQGDGDNYGYTF
TGTGCCAGCCAGGGGGACGGAGATAACTATGGCTACACCTTC
>NA|TRBJ2-5|NA|TRBV7-2|13
CASSLAWQETQYF
TGTGCCAGCAGCTTAGCCTGGCAAGAGACCCAGTACTTC
>NA|TRBJ1-2|NA|TRBV6-6|14
CASSPPNVNYGYTF
TGTGCCAGCAGTCCTCCAAACGTTAACTATGGCTACACCTTC
>NA|TRBJ2-5|TRBD2|TRBV5-6|15
CASSLLAGVMETQYF
TGTGCCAGCAGCTTGTTAGCGGGGGTGATGGAGACCCAGTACTTC
>NA|TRBJ2-1|TRBD2|TRBV6-2/TRBV6-3|18
CASSYPTSGYNSYNEQFF
TGTGCCAGCAGTTACCCTACTAGCGGGTATAACTCCTACAATGAGCAGTTCTTC
>few|TRBJ2-5|NA|TRBV6-5|14
CASSYYQGWETQYF
TGTGCCAGCAGTTACTATCAGGGGTGGGAGACCCAGTACTTC
>NA|TRBJ2-6|TRBD1|TRBV20-1|19
CSARGILGQGLSGANVLTF
TGCAGTGCTAGAGGGATCCTCGGACAGGGACTGTCTGGGGCCAACGTCCTGACTTTC
>NA|TRBJ2-7|NA|TRBV24-1|14
CATSDSLWAGVQYF
TGTGCCACCAGTGATTCCCTTTGGGCAGGGGTGCAGTACTTC
>NA|TRBJ1-2|NA|TRBV27|14
CASSFVGGSYGYTF
TGTGCCAGCAGTTTCGTCGGCGGATCTTATGGCTACACCTTC
>few|TRBJ2-1|TRBD2|TRBV7-8|16
CASSPTLAGGGNEQFF
TGTGCCAGCAGCCCTACGCTAGCGGGGGGAGGCAATGAGCAGTTCTTC
>few|TRBJ1-5|NA|TRBV2|16
CASSGGQDYSNQPQHF
TGTGCCAGCAGTGGGGGGCAGGACTATAGCAATCAGCCCCAGCATTTT
>NA|TRBJ2-7|NA|TRBV7-2|14
CASSLAVTPYEQYF
TGTGCCAGCAGCTTAGCGGTGACACCCTACGAGCAGTACTTC
>few|TRBJ2-3|NA|TRBV11-1|13
CASSKIRVDTQYF
TGTGCCAGCAGCAAGATACGGGTGGATACGCAGTATTTT
>few|TRBJ1-1|NA|TRBV5-6|14
CASSLVPANTEAFF
TGTGCCAGCAGCTTGGTTCCAGCGAACACTGAAGCTTTCTTT
>NA|TRBJ1-2|NA|TRBV24-1|12
CATSDWGYGYTF
TGTGCCACCAGTGATTGGGGTTATGGCTACACCTTC
>NA|TRBJ1-4|TRBD1|TRBV6-1|16
CASSGDRGHANEKLFF
TGTGCCAGCAGCGGGGACAGGGGGCATGCTAATGAAAAACTGTTTTTT
>NA|TRBJ2-1|TRBD2|TRBV11-2|19
CASSLRGSGGRQSYNEQFF
TGTGCCAGCAGCTTACGGGGGAGCGGGGGTCGCCAATCCTACAATGAGCAGTTCTTC
>NA|TRBJ1-1|NA|TRBV5-1|13
CASNRAAGSEAFF
TGCGCCAGCAACCGGGCAGCGGGCAGCGAAGCTTTCTTT
>NA|TRBJ2-7|NA|TRBV3-1|12
CASSSRDTEQYF
TGTGCCAGCAGTTCGAGGGACACCGAGCAGTACTTC
>few|TRBJ2-3|TRBD2|TRBV7-2|15
CASSFTSGKTDTQYF
TGTGCCAGCAGCTTTACTAGCGGGAAAACAGATACGCAGTATTTT
>few|TRBJ2-5|TRBD2|TRBV11-2|17
CASSLSVRTSGDETQYF
TGTGCCAGCAGCTTATCCGTCCGGACTAGCGGGGATGAGACCCAGTACTTC
>few|TRBJ1-1|NA|TRBV6-2/TRBV6-3|11
CASSYSYEAFF
TGTGCCAGCAGTTACTCTTATGAAGCTTTCTTT
>few|TRBJ2-1|NA|TRBV11-2|12
CASSFWGREQFF
TGTGCCAGCTCCTTTTGGGGGCGTGAGCAGTTCTTC
>NA|TRBJ2-1|TRBD1|TRBV6-1|16
CASSENRGLTYNEQFF
TGTGCCAGCAGCGAAAACAGGGGGCTTACCTACAATGAGCAGTTCTTC
>NA|TRBJ2-7|NA|TRBV5-1|13
CASSLGQAPEQYF
TGCGCCAGCAGCTTGGGGCAGGCCCCCGAGCAGTACTTC
>NA|TRBJ1-4|NA|TRBV7-9|14
CASTQEGTNEKLFF
TGTGCCAGCACCCAGGAGGGGACTAATGAAAAACTGTTTTTT
>NA|TRBJ2-7|TRBD1|TRBV4-2|14
CASAFGTGNVEQYF
TGTGCCAGCGCATTTGGGACAGGGAATGTCGAGCAGTACTTC
>NA|TRBJ1-2|NA|TRBV12-3/TRBV12-4|13
CASSSGAARGYTF
TGTGCCAGCAGTTCGGGGGCCGCCCGGGGCTACACCTTC
>NA|TRBJ2-5|TRBD2|TRBV18|14
CASSPQAGRETQYF
TGTGCCAGCTCACCTCAAGCGGGAAGAGAGACCCAGTACTTC
>NA|TRBJ2-3|TRBD2|TRBV20-1|15
CSARVTSGSGYTQYF
TGCAGTGCTAGAGTTACTAGCGGGAGCGGATATACGCAGTATTTT
>few|TRBJ2-1|NA|TRBV20-1|12
CSARVGWEEQFF
TGCAGTGCTAGAGTTGGTTGGGAGGAGCAGTTCTTC
>few|TRBJ2-7|NA|TRBV7-9|14
CASSLHAGMGEQYF
TGTGCCAGCAGCTTACACGCAGGGATGGGTGAGCAGTACTTC
>NA|TRBJ2-1|NA|TRBV5-6|15
CASSLAIRGTGEQFF
TGTGCCAGCAGCTTGGCCATTCGGGGTACGGGTGAGCAGTTCTTC
>many|TRBJ2-5|TRBD2|TRBV5-1|15
CASSLGTSEKETQYF
TGCGCCAGCAGCTTGGGGACTAGCGAGAAAGAGACCCAGTACTTC
>NA|TRBJ2-7|NA|TRBV2|14
CASTRWGAPYEQYF
TGTGCCAGCACTCGATGGGGGGCCCCCTACGAGCAGTACTTC
>few|TRBJ1-5|NA|TRBV7-6|15
CASSPGGPPNQPQHF
TGTGCCAGCAGCCCTGGGGGGCCACCCAATCAGCCCCAGCATTTT
>few|TRBJ2-3|NA|TRBV5-1|15
CASSLGPGSTDTQYF
TGCGCCAGCAGCTTGGGGCCGGGTAGCACAGATACGCAGTATTTT
>NA|TRBJ1-2|TRBD1|TRBV2|15
CASSARGQGADGYTF
TGTGCCAGCAGTGCCAGAGGACAGGGGGCGGATGGCTACACCTTC
>few|TRBJ2-7|NA|TRBV7-2|12
CASSPSDGEQYF
TGTGCCAGCAGCCCCTCCGACGGCGAGCAGTACTTC
>NA|TRBJ1-6|NA|TRBV28|15
CASRTHTSNNSPLHF
TGTGCCAGCAGAACCCACACTTCAAATAATTCACCCCTCCACTTT
>few|TRBJ2-3|TRBD2|TRBV18|17
CASSSGLAGASADTQYF
TGTGCCAGCTCATCGGGACTAGCGGGAGCTTCGGCAGATACGCAGTATTTT
>few|TRBJ1-1|NA|TRBV20-1|13
CSARIPLRGEAFF
TGCAGTGCTAGAATCCCCCTGCGGGGTGAAGCTTTCTTT
>NA|TRBJ2-7|TRBD2|TRBV4-3|16
CASSHARTSGHYEQYF
TGCGCCAGCAGCCATGCACGGACTAGCGGACACTACGAGCAGTACTTC
>NA|TRBJ1-2|TRBD1|TRBV20-1|13
CSARQGAPYGYTF
TGCAGTGCTAGACAGGGGGCCCCATATGGCTACACCTTC
>NA|TRBJ2-1|TRBD2|TRBV30|13
CALGLAGRYEQFF
TGTGCCTTAGGACTAGCGGGTCGGTATGAGCAGTTCTTC
>NA|TRBJ2-1|TRBD2|TRBV27|15
CASSLRLAGGLRQFF
TGTGCCAGCAGTTTACGACTAGCGGGGGGGCTACGGCAGTTCTTC
>few|TRBJ1-1|NA|TRBV6-5|15
CASSPTGTGNTEAFF
TGTGCCAGCAGCCCTACTGGTACAGGGAACACTGAAGCTTTCTTT
>few|TRBJ1-1|TRBD1|TRBV6-1|17
CASSLGPGGGVRTEAFF
TGTGCCAGCAGTCTAGGGCCAGGGGGCGGGGTGAGGACTGAAGCTTTCTTT
>few|TRBJ1-1|TRBD1|TRBV7-3|18
CASSLTRPGQGLNTEAFF
TGTGCCAGCAGCTTAACGCGTCCGGGACAGGGTCTGAACACTGAAGCTTTCTTT
>NA|TRBJ2-7|NA|TRBV25-1|15
CASSGTGRGPYEQYF
TGTGCCAGCAGTGGGACGGGGCGGGGGCCCTACGAGCAGTACTTC
>NA|TRBJ1-2|NA|TRBV20-1|11
CSAGRGYGYTF
TGCAGTGCTGGCAGGGGCTATGGCTACACCTTC
>few|TRBJ1-1|TRBD1|TRBV12-5|14
CASGLGAGGTEVFF
TGTGCTAGTGGTTTGGGAGCAGGGGGCACTGAAGTTTTCTTT
>NA|TRBJ1-1|TRBD1|TRBV7-2|16
CASSLFGQGLNTEAFF
TGTGCCAGCAGCTTATTTGGACAGGGCCTGAACACTGAAGCTTTCTTT
>few|TRBJ2-1|TRBD2|TRBV12-5|14
CASGLSGSINEQFF
TGTGCTAGTGGTTTGAGCGGGAGTATCAATGAGCAGTTCTTC
>NA|TRBJ2-1|NA|TRBV20-1|13
CSAPKSSYNEQFF
TGCAGTGCTCCAAAGAGCTCCTACAATGAGCAGTTCTTC
>few|TRBJ2-3|TRBD2|TRBV7-7|15
CASSQSGRFTDTQYF
TGTGCTAGCAGCCAAAGCGGGAGGTTCACAGATACGCAGTATTTT
>NA|TRBJ1-3|NA|TRBV9|16
CASSVGGTQGRNTIYF
TGTGCCAGCAGCGTAGGTGGAACCCAAGGACGAAACACCATATATTTT